Each of the 14 T cell receptor beta chains below was sequenced from the same sample in a study of T-cell reconstitution after alpha-beta-depleted transplantation in children. Unique molecular identifiers were used in preparing the TCRbeta library. TCRdb itself ran the PCR reads through MiXCR, one entry per CDR3 protein. The data show fewer than 350,000 distinct CDR3 sequences, roughly a tenth seen once. The sequenced sample was PBMCs, obtained before TCRalphabeta/CD19-depleted stem cell transplant. These receptor sequences come from a boy under two years old with acute myeloid leukemia, due to receive a stem cell transplant.

Only a few counts were recorded for this clonotype. The gene calls are TRBV7-2 and TRBJ2-1; 9 nucleotides align to TRBD2. This CDR3 has 16 residues. Germline V gives CDR1 SGHTA, CDR2 FQGNSA. Trimming took 6 bases from V and 5 from J; bases not matched to a gene: 11. The CDR3 sequence: CASRYAGTSINNEQFF. Written as DNA, the CDR3 is TGTGCCAGCAGATACGCCGGGACTAGCATCAACAATGAGCAGTTCTTC.

Ten or more counts support this clonotype. The rearrangement uses TRBV10-2 and TRBJ2-7; either TRBD1 or TRBD2 may supply D (5 bases each). V was clipped by 6 bases and J by 4 bases, with 13 bases between them. The CDR3 is made up of 13 amino acids. Germline-derived CDR1 and CDR2 are WSHSY and SAAADI. As DNA, the CDR3 is TGCGCCAGCAGACCGGGGCTTTCGTACGAGCAGTACTTC. The encoded protein is CASRPGLSYEQYF.

The rearrangement uses TRBV12-3 or TRBV12-4 and TRBJ1-2; 8 nucleotides line up with TRBD1. The CDR3 runs to 14 residues. The trim removed 6 bases at V and 8 bases at J, leaving 11 bases unmatched. CDR3 in DNA: TGTGCCAGCAGGTCCAGGGGGCTTTTGGGAGGCTACACCTTC. This encodes CASRSRGLLGGYTF.

The chain recombines TRBV2 with TRBJ2-4, with 7 bases aligning to TRBD1. V shed 4 bases, J shed 8 bases, and the junction held 11 bases outside the gene matches. The CDR3 sequence is 15 residues long. Looked up from germline, CDR1 is SNHLY and CDR2 is FYNNEI. This chain's CDR3 is CASSVSRTGGDIQYF. The CDR3 DNA follows: TGTGCCAGCAGTGTCTCCAGGACAGGCGGAGACATTCAGTACTTC.

This clonotype has ten or more counts. The chain uses TRBV12-3 or TRBV12-4 and TRBJ1-2; unclear D gene. There are 13 residues in the CDR3. V was shortened by 1 base and J by 9 bases, with 12 bases between the two germline ends. The CDR3 bases are TGTGCCAGCAGTTTAGGAGGGAGTGGTAGCTACACCTTC. This encodes CASSLGGSGSYTF.

To note about this clonotype: This may stem from a read error, because a much larger clone lies one nucleotide away. The chain couples TRBV7-2 to TRBJ1-1, with D hard to call. Looked up from germline, CDR1 is SGHTA and CDR2 is FQGNSA. The V and J ends lost 5 bases and 1 base respectively, with 11 bases between them. This CDR3 region has 14 residues. The CDR3 region is CASSNSIPNTEAFF. In DNA form, the CDR3 reads TGTGCCAGCAGCAACTCCATCCCGAACACTGAAGCTTTCTTT. Full variable domain (missing parts from reference TRBV7-2 and TRBJ1-1): GAGVSQSPSNKVTEKGKDVELRCDPISGHTALYWYRQSLGQGLEFLIYFQGNSAPDKSGLPSDRFSAERTGGSVSTLTIQRTQQEDSAVYLCASSNSIPNTEAFFGQGTRLTVV.

This clonotype was counted at least ten times. This chain uses TRBV29-1 with TRBJ2-3, with D possibly matching TRBD1 (6 bases). The CDR3 covers 14 residues. CDR1 SQVTM and CDR2 ANQGSEA come from the germline V gene. V shed 6 bases and J shed 7 bases, with 20 bases lying between them. CDR3 residues: CSVGAEQSGHTQYF. CDR3 coding DNA: TGCAGCGTGGGGGCGGAACAAAGCGGACATACGCAGTATTTT.

The genes are TRBV30 and TRBJ2-1; D remains unclear. This CDR3 is built from 13 residues. V was trimmed by 5 bases and J by 2 bases, leaving 10 bases between them. The V gene's germline CDR1 is GTSNPN and CDR2 SVGIG (reference sequence). For the CDR3, the DNA is TGTGCCTGGGCGATAGGGACCTACAATGAGCAGTTCTTC. As protein: CAWAIGTYNEQFF.

The table lists this clonotype with many counts. The chain is built from TRBV9 and TRBJ2-3; D unclear. Germline loops: CDR1 SGDLS, CDR2 YYNGEE. The V and J ends lost 2 bases and 3 bases respectively, with 10 bases between them. CDR3 length: 14 residues. The CDR3 DNA reads TGTGCCAGCAGCGTCACCCCGAGTACAGATACGCAGTATTTT. It specifies CASSVTPSTDTQYF.

This clonotype was picked up many times. The chain recombines TRBV5-6 with TRBJ2-7, with D perhaps TRBD1 (6 bases). Germline CDR1 SGHDT, CDR2 YYEEEE. With 8 bases removed from V and 0 bases from J, the gap between germline ends came to 15 bases. CDR3 length: 14 residues. This CDR3 is CASKYRDSSYEQYF. CDR3 sequence (DNA): TGTGCCAGTAAGTACAGGGATAGCTCCTACGAGCAGTACTTC.

This clonotype was seen only a few times. V gene TRBV9 combines with J gene TRBJ2-1; 9 bases fit TRBD2. Germline V gene data show CDR1 as SGDLS and CDR2 as YYNGEE. CDR3 length: 17 amino acids. Trimming at V came to 3 bases and at J to 8 bases, leaving 15 bases not matched to a gene. Here the CDR3 DNA reads TGTGCCAGCAGCGCCTTAGCCCCACTTAGCGGGAGCCATGAGCAGTTCTTC. Amino acids: CASSALAPLSGSHEQFF.

This clonotype was counted at least ten times. The V gene is TRBV10-3, the J gene TRBJ2-5, with 8 bases fitting TRBD1. Looked up from germline, CDR1 is ENHRY and CDR2 is SYGVKD. The CDR3 length is 15 residues. V lost 5 bases, J lost 2 bases, and 7 bases stayed unmatched. CDR3 region: CAISFGQGFQETQYF. Written as DNA, the CDR3 is TGTGCCATCAGTTTTGGACAGGGATTTCAAGAGACCCAGTACTTC.

This clonotype was recorded at least ten times. The chain employs TRBV5-1 and TRBJ1-2; D gene ambiguous. CDR1 SGHRS and CDR2 YFSETQ come from the germline V gene. The CDR3 is 15 residues long. The V end lost 0 bases, the J end lost 5 bases, and 14 bases lay between the germline ends. The CDR3 loop is CASSLEPDPGYGYTF. Written as DNA, the CDR3 is TGCGCCAGCAGCTTGGAGCCGGACCCTGGGTATGGCTACACCTTC.

Notes on this clonotype: Since a much larger clone is just one base distant, this may be a read error. The V call is TRBV4-1, the J call TRBJ2-3; maybe TRBD2 (6 bases). Germline V gene sequence: CDR1 MGHRA, CDR2 YSYEKL. This CDR3 is built from 15 residues. In nucleotides, the CDR3 is TGCGCCAGCAGCCCGACGGGAGAGCACACAGATACGCATTATTTT. The encoded protein is CASSPTGEHTDTHYF.